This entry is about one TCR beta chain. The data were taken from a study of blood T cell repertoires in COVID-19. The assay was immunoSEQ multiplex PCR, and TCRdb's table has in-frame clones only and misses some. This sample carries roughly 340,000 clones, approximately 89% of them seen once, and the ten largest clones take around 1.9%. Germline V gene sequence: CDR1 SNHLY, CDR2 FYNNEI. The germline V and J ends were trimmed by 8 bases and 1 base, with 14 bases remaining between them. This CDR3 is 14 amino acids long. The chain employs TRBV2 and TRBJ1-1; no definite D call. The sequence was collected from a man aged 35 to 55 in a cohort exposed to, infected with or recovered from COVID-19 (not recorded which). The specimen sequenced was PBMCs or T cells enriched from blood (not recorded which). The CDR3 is CASAIEAANTEAFF. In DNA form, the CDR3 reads TGTGCCAGCGCCATCGAGGCGGCGAACACTGAAGCTTTCTTT.